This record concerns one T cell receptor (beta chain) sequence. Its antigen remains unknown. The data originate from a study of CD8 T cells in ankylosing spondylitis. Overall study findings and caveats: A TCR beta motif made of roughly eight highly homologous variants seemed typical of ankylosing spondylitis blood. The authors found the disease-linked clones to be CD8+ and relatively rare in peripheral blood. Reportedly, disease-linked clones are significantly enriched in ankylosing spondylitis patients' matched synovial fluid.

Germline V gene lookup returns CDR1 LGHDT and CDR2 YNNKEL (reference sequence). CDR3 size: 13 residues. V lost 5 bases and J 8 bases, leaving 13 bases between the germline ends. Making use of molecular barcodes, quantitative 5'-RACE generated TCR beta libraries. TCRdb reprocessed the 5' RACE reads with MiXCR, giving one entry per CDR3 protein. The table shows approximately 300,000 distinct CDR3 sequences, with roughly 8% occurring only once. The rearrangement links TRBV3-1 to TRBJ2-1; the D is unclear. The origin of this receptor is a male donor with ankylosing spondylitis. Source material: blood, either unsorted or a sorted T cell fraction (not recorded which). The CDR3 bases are TGTGCCAGCAGCTACAAAGACTTGCATGAGCAGTTCTTC. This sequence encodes CASSYKDLHEQFF.